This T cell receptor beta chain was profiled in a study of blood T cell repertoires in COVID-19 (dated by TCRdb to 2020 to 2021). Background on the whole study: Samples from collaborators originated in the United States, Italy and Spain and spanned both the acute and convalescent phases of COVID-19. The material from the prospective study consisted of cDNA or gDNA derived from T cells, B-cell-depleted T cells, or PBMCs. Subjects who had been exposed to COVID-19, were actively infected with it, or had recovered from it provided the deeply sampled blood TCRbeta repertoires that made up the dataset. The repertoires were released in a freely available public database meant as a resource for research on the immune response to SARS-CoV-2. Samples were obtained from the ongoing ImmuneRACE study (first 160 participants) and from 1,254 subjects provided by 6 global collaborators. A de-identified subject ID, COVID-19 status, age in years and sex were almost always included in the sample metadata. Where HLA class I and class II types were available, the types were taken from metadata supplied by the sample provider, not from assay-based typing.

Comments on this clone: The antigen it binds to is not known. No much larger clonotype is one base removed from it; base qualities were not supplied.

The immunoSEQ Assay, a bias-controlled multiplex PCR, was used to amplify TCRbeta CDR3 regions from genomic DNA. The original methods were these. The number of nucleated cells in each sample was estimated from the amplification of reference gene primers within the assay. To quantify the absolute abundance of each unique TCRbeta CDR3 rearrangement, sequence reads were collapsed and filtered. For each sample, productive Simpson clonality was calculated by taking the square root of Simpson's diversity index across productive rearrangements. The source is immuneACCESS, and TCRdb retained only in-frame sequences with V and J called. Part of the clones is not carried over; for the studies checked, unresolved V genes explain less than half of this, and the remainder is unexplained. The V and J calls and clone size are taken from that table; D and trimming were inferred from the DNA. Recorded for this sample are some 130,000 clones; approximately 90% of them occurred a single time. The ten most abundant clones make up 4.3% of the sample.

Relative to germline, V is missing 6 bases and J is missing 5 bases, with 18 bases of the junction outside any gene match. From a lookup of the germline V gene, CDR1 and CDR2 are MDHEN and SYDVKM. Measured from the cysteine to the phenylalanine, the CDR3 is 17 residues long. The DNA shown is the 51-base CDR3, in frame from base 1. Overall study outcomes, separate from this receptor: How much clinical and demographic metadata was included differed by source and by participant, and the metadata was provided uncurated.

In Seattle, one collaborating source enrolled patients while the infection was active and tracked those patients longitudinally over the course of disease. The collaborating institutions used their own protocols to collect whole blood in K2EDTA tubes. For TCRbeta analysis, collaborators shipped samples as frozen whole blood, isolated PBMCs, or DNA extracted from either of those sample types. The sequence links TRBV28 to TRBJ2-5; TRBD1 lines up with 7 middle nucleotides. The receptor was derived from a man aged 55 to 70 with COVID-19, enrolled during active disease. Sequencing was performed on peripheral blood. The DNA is TGTGCCAGCAGCCCCACGGCCGCGGCCAGGGGGTGGGAGACCCAGTACTTC. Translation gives CASSPTAAARGWETQYF.